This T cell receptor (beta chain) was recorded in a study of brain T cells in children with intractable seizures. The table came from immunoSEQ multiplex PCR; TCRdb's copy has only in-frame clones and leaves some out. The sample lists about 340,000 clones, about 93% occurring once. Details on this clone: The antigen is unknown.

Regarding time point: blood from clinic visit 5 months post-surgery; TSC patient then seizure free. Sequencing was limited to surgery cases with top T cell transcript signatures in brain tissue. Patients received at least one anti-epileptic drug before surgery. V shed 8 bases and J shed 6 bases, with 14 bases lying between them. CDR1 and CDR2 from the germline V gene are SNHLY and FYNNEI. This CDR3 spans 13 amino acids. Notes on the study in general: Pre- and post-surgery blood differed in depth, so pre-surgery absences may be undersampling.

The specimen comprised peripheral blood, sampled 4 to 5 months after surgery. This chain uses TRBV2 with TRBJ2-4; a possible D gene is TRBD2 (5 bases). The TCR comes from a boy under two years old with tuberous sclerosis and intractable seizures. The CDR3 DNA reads TGTGCCAGCTGTACACGTCGGGGAAACATTCAGTACTTC. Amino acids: CASCTRRGNIQYF.